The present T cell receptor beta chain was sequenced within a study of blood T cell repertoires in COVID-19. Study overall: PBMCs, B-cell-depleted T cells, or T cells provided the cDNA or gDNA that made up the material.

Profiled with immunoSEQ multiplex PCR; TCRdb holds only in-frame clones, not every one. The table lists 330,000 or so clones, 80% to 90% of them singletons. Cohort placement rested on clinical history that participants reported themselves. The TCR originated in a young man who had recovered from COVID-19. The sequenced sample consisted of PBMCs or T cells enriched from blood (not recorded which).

The CDR3: CASSRYTSGGAEGADTQYF. CDR3 nucleotide sequence: TGTGCCAGCAGCCGGTATACTAGCGGGGGGGCTGAGGGGGCAGATACGCAGTATTTT. The rearrangement links TRBV27 to TRBJ2-3; the match to TRBD2 covers 13 bases. Germline V gene lookup returns CDR1 MNHEY and CDR2 SMNVEV (reference sequence). This CDR3 contains 19 residues. After removal of 6 bases from V and 4 bases from J, the junction contained 16 bases not matched to a gene.